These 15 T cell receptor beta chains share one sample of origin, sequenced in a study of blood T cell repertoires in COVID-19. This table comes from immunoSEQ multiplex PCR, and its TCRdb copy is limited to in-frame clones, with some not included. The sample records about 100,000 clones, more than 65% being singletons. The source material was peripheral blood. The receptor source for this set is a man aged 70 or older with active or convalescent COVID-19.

CDR3 nucleotides: TGTGCCAGCAGTGAAAGAAGGGGGTGGGAGACCCAGTACTTC. Amino acids: CASSERRGWETQYF. The chain has TRBV6-1 and TRBJ2-5, with a possible D match to TRBD1 (6 bases). The germline gives CDR1 MNHNS, CDR2 SASEGT. The CDR3 consists of 14 residues. Trimming stripped 2 bases from V and 5 bases from J, with 12 bases between.

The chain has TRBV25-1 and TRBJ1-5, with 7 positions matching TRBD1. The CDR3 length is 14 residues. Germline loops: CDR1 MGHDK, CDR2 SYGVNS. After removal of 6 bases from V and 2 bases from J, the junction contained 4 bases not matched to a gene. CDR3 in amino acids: CASSDREGNQPQHF. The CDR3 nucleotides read TGTGCCAGCAGCGACAGGGAGGGCAATCAGCCCCAGCATTTT.

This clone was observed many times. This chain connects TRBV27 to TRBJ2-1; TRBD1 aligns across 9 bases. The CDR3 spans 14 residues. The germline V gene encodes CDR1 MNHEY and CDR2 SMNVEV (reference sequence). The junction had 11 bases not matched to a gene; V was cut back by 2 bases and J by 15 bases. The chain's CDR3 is CASSLIEGQGAPFF. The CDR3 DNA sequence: TGTGCCAGCAGTTTAATAGAGGGACAGGGTGCCCCGTTCTTC.

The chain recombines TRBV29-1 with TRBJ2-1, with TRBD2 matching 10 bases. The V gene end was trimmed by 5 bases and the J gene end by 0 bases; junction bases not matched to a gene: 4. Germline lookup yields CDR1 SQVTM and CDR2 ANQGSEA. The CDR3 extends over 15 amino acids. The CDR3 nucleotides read TGCAGCGTTACAAGCGGGGGGGCCTCCTACAATGAGCAGTTCTTC. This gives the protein CSVTSGGASYNEQFF.

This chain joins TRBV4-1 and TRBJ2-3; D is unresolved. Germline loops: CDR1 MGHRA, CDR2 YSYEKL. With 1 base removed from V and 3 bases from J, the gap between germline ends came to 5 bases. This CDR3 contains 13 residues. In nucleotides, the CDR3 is TGCGCCAGCAGCCAAGGTCAAACAGATACGCAGTATTTT. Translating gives CASSQGQTDTQYF.

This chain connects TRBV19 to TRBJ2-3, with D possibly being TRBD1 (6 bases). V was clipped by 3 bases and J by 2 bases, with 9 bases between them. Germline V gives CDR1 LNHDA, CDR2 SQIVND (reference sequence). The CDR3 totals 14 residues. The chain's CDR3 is CASSITGHTDTQYF. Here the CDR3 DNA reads TGTGCCAGTAGTATTACAGGGCACACAGATACGCAGTATTTT.

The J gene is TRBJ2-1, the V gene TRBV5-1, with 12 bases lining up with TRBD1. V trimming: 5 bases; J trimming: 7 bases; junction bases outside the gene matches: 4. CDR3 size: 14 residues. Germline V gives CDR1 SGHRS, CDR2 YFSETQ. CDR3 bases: TGCGCCAGCAGATCGGGACAGGGGGCTAATGAGCAGTTCTTC. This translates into CASRSGQGANEQFF.

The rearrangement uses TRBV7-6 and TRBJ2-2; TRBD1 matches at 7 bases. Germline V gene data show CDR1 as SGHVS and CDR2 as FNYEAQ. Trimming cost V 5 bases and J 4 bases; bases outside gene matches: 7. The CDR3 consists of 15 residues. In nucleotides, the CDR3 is TGTGCCAGCAGCCGACAGGGCGAGGGCACCGGGGAGCTGTTTTTT. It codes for CASSRQGEGTGELFF.

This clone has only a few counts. The CDR3 protein is CASSIKGPPLKDQPQHF. The CDR3 DNA reads as TGTGCCAGTAGTATAAAGGGGCCCCCATTAAAAGATCAGCCCCAGCATTTT. This sequence joins TRBV19 and TRBJ1-5; TRBD1 might be the D (5 bases). In germline, CDR1 is LNHDA, CDR2 SQIVND (reference sequence). The length of the CDR3 is 17 residues. V was cut by 2 bases and J by 5 bases, with 19 bases left in between. Supplemented by reference TRBV19 and TRBJ1-5, the full variable domain reads DGGITQSPKYLFRKEGQNVTLSCEQNLNHDAMYWYRQDPGQGLRLIYYSQIVNDFQKGDIAEGYSVSREKKESFPLTVTSAQKNPTAFYLCASSIKGPPLKDQPQHFGDGTRLSIL.

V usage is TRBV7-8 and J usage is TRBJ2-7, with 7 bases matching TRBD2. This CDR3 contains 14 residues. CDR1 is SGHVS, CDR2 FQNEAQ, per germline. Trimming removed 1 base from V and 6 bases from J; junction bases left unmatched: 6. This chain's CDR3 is CASSLGGRALEQYF. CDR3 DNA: TGTGCCAGCAGCTTAGGGGGGAGGGCACTCGAGCAGTACTTC.

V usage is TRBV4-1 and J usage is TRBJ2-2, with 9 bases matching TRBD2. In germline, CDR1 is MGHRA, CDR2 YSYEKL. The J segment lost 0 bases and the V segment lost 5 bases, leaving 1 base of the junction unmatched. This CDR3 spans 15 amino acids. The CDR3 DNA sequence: TGCGCCAGCAGCAGCGGGGGGACGAACACCGGGGAGCTGTTTTTT. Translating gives CASSSGGTNTGELFF.

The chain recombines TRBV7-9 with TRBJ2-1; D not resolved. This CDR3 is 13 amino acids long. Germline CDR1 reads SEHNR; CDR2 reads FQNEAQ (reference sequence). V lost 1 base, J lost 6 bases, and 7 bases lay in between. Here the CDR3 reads CASSLGSSNEQFF. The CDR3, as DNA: TGTGCCAGCAGCTTAGGTAGCAGCAATGAGCAGTTCTTC.

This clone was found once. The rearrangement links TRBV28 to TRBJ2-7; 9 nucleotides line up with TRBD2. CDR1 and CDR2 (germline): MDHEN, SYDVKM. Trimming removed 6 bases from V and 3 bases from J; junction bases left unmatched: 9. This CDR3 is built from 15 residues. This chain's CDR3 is CASSPQAGGDYEQYF. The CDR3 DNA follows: TGTGCCAGCAGCCCCCAAGCGGGGGGTGACTACGAGCAGTACTTC.

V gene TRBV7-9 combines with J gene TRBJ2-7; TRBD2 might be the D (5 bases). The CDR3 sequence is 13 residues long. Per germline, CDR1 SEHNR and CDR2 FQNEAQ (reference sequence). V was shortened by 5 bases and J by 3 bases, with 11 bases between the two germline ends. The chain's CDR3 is CASSPDFYYEQYF. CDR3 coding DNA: TGTGCCAGCAGCCCGGACTTCTACTACGAGCAGTACTTC.

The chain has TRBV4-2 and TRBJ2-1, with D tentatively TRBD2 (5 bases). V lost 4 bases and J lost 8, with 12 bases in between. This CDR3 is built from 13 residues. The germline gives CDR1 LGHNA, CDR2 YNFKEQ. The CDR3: CASSPPGKDEQFF. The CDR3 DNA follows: TGTGCCAGCAGCCCCCCGGGGAAGGATGAGCAGTTCTTC.